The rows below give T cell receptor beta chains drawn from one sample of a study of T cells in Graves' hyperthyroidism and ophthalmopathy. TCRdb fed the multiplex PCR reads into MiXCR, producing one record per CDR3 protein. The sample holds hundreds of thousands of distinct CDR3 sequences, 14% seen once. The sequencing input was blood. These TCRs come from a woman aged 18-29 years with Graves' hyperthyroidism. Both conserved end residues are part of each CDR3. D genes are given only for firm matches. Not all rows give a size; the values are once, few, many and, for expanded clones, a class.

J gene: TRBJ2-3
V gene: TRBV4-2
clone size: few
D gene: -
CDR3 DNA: TGTGCCAGCAGCCAAGATCTCCCCCTAGTATTAGCGGCCAGCACAGATACGCAGTATTTT
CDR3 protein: CASSQDLPLVLAASTDTQYF

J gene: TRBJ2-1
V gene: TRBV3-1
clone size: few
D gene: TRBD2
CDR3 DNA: TGTGCCAGCAGCCCTGAGTGGCTAGCGGGAGTCTATGAGCAGTTCTTC
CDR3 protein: CASSPEWLAGVYEQFF

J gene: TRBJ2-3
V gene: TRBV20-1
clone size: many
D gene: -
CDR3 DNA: TGCAGTGTCCCTAGCAGCACAGATACGCAGTATTTT
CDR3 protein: CSVPSSTDTQYF

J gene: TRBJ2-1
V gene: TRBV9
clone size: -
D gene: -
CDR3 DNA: TGTGCCAGCAGCCGATCGGGATCTCAGGGGATCGGTTACAATGAGCAGTTCTTC
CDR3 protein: CASSRSGSQGIGYNEQFF

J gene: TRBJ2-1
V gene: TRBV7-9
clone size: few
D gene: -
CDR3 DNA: TGTGCTAGCACTGGGGGGATCGTTGTCTATGAGCAGTTCTTC
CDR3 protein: CASTGGIVVYEQFF

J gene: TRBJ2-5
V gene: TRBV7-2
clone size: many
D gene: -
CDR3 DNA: TGTGCCAGCAGCACGGCGACAAACCGCGGGACCCAGTACTTC
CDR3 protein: CASSTATNRGTQYF

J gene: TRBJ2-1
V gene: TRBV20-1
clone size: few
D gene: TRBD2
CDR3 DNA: TGCAGTGCTAGAGAGCGGGAGGGCCCGGTAGGGGAGCAGTTCTTC
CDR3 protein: CSAREREGPVGEQFF

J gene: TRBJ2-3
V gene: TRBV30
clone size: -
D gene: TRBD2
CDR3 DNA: TGTGCCTGGAGCCCAGGACTAGCGGGAGTGCCAGATACGCAGTATTTT
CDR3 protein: CAWSPGLAGVPDTQYF

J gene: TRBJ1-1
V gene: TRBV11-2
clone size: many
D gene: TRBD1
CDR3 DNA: TGTGCCAGCAGAGACAGGGGTTATACTGAAGCTTTCTTT
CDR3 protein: CASRDRGYTEAFF

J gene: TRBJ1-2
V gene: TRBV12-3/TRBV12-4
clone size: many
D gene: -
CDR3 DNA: TGTGCCAGCAGTTTAGGAGGGGGTAATGGCTACACCTTC
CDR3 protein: CASSLGGGNGYTF

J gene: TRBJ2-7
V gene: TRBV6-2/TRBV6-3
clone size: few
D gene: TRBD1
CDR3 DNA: TGTGCCAGCAGGACGAACAGGGGGCGATTCGAGCAGTACTTC
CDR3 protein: CASRTNRGRFEQYF

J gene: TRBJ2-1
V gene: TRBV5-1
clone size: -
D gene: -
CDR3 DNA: TGCGCCAGCAGCGGCCGGGACCCGAGAGTGGGAAGCTCCTACAATGAGCAGTTCTTC
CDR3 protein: CASSGRDPRVGSSYNEQFF

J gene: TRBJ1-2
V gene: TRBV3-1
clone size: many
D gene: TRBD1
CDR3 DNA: TGTGCCAGCAGCCTCGGGGGACAGGGGGTTGCGAACTATGGCTACACCTTC
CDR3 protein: CASSLGGQGVANYGYTF

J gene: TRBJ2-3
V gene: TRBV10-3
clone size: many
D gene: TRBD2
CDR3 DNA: TGTGCCATCAGTGCAGTACTAGCGGGAGCCACAGATACGCAGTATTTT
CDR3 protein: CAISAVLAGATDTQYF

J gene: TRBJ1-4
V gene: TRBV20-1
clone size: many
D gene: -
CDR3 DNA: TGCAGTGCTAGGAATAATCAGGGTTTTGAAAAACTGTTTTTT
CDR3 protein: CSARNNQGFEKLFF

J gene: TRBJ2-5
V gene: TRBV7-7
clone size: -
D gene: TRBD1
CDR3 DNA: TGTGCTAGCAGCCAATCCGGGACAGAAGAGACCCAGTACTTC
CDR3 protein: CASSQSGTEETQYF

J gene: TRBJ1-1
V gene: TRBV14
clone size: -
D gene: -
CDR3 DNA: TGTGCCAGCAGCCAAGGTTTCGGCAGCGTGAACACTGAAGCTTTCTTT
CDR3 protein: CASSQGFGSVNTEAFF

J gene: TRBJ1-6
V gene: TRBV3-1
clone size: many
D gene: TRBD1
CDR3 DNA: TGTGCCAGCAGCTCGACAGGGTTTTGGAATTCACCCCTCCACTTT
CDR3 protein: CASSSTGFWNSPLHF

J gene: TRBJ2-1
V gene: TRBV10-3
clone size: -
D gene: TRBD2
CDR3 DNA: TGTGCGACAGAGGGACTAACCTACAATGAGCAGTTCTTC
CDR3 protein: CATEGLTYNEQFF

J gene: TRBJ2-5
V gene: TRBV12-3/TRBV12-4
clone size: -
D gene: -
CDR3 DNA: TGTGCCAGCACTATAGGGTGGGCGGGGGAGACCCAGTACTTC
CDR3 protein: CASTIGWAGETQYF

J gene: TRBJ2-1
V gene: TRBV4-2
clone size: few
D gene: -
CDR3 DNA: TGTGCCAGCAGCCAAGATAGGCACGGCCCAGTAGATGAGCAGTTCTTC
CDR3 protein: CASSQDRHGPVDEQFF

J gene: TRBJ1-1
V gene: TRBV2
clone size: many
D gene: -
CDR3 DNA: TGTGCCAGCAATACGGACCAGAACACTGAAGCTTTCTTT
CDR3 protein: CASNTDQNTEAFF

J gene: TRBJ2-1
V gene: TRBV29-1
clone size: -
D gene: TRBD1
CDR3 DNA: TGCAGCGACACCCGGGACAGGGAGCAGTTCTTC
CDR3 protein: CSDTRDREQFF

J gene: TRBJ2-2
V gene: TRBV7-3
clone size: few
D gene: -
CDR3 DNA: TGTGCCAGCAGCTTGAACAGTAACACCGGGGAGCTGTTTTTT
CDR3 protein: CASSLNSNTGELFF

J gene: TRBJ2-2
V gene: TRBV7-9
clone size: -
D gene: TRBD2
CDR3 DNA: TGTGCCAGCAGGAAACGTCGGACTAGCGGGAGGGATGATTTAAGCACCGGGGAGCTGTTTTTT
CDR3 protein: CASRKRRTSGRDDLSTGELFF

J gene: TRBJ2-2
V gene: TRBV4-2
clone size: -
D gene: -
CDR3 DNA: TGTGCCAGCAGCCAAGGTTGGAGCGGAAGGACCGGGGAGCTGTTTTTT
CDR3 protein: CASSQGWSGRTGELFF